One and the same sample provided the 21 T cell receptor beta chains below, sequenced in a study of cytomegalovirus exposure and HLA in healthy donors. PCR primers comprised 60 Vbeta and 13 Jbeta primers. TCRdb's copy holds only in-frame clones and misses some; the assay was immunoSEQ multiplex PCR. The sample includes 80,000 to 95,000 clones, 70% to 75% of them seen just once. The sequencing sample was made of PBMCs. The receptors were gathered from a woman aged 18-35 years in good health and CMV-seropositive.

The chain joins TRBV5-1 to TRBJ2-3, with a tentative D call TRBD2 (5 bases). The CDR3 loop spans 15 amino acids. The germline V and J ends were trimmed by 1 base and 2 bases, with 11 bases remaining between them. Germline-derived CDR1 and CDR2 are SGHRS and YFSETQ. CDR3 coding DNA: TGCGCCAGCAGCTTGCGGGCGGGCCCCACAGATACGCAGTATTTT. Residues: CASSLRAGPTDTQYF.

CDR3 sequence (DNA): TGCGCCAGCAGCTCGGGACTAGCGGGGGGAACAGATACGCAGTATTTT. Translating gives CASSSGLAGGTDTQYF. The V gene is TRBV5-1, the J gene TRBJ2-3; 15 bases agree with TRBD2. The CDR3 extends over 16 amino acids. The germline CDR1 and CDR2 sequences are SGHRS and YFSETQ. Trimming cost V 3 bases and J 3 bases; bases outside gene matches: 2.

The chain joins TRBV5-4 to TRBJ2-7; D might be TRBD1 (7 bases). The germline V gene encodes CDR1 SGHNT and CDR2 YYREEE (reference sequence). The CDR3 is 15 amino acids. Trimming took 3 bases from V and 2 from J, leaving 15 bases between them. The CDR3 sequence is CASSSAGQSPYEQYF. CDR3 DNA: TGTGCCAGCAGCTCGGCGGGACAGAGCCCCTACGAGCAGTACTTC.

This clone was seen more than once but under ten times. The chain employs TRBV7-2 and TRBJ2-5; D gene uncertain. The CDR3 has 14 amino acids. CDR1 SGHTA and CDR2 FQGNSA come from the germline V gene. Deletions cut 4 bases from V and 2 bases from J, with 11 bases between. The CDR3 DNA reads TGTGCCAGCAGCTACCCCAACATTCAAGAGACCCAGTACTTC. Amino acid sequence: CASSYPNIQETQYF.

A few counts support this clone. The chain uses TRBV14 and TRBJ2-5, with TRBD2 matching over 12 bases. Trimming took 5 bases from V and 5 from J; bases not matched to a gene: 6. Germline CDR1 reads SGHDN; CDR2 reads FVKESK. The CDR3 covers 15 residues. The CDR3 DNA is TGTGCCAGCAGCATTCCTAGCGGGAGGGTGGAGACCCAGTACTTC. It is translated as CASSIPSGRVETQYF. The entire variable domain, with the rest obtained from reference TRBV14 and TRBJ2-5, is as follows: EAGVTQFPSHSVIEKGQTVTLRCDPISGHDNLYWYRRVMGKEIKFLLHFVKESKQDESGMPNNRFLAERTGGTYSTLKVQPAELEDSGVYFCASSIPSGRVETQYFGPGTRLLVL.

This clone was detected a few times. The CDR3, as DNA: TGTGCCAGCAGTCCCTTCCGGTCGTACGAGCAGTACTTC. Translating it yields CASSPFRSYEQYF. The genes are TRBV27 and TRBJ2-7; D is ambiguous. The CDR3 has 13 residues. V lost 5 bases to trimming and J lost 4 bases, with 12 bases between them. Germline values: CDR1 MNHEY, CDR2 SMNVEV (reference sequence).

The chain combines TRBV27 with TRBJ2-1; 10 nucleotides match TRBD2. Germline V lookup: CDR1 MNHEY, CDR2 SMNVEV (reference sequence). Trimming at V came to 5 bases and at J to 6 bases, leaving 7 bases not matched to a gene. The CDR3 consists of 15 residues. The DNA of the CDR3 is TGTGCCAGCAGTCCTAGCGGGAGCAAAGCCAATGAGCAGTTCTTC. This gives the protein CASSPSGSKANEQFF.

The chain has TRBV4-3 and TRBJ1-2; no reliable D call. CDR1 LGHNA and CDR2 YSLEER come from the germline V gene. Trimming removed 0 bases at V and 3 bases at J, with 5 bases between. This CDR3 contains 13 residues. CDR3 coding DNA: TGCGCCAGCAGCCAAGACCCCGACTATGGCTACACCTTC. It codes for CASSQDPDYGYTF.

The chain couples TRBV9 to TRBJ1-1; D is ambiguous. CDR3 length: 13 residues. Germline CDR1 is SGDLS and CDR2 is YYNGEE. Trimming pared 3 bases from V and 11 bases from J, leaving 17 bases between. The CDR3 loop reads CASSAGSPGKAFF. The CDR3 DNA reads TGTGCCAGCAGCGCGGGGAGCCCCGGCAAGGCTTTCTTT.

The V gene is TRBV5-3, the J gene TRBJ2-3; D is possibly TRBD2 (6 bases). TRBV5-3 is an ORF; its function is uncertain. Trimming shortened V by 5 bases and J by 5 bases, and 18 bases separated the two germline ends. This CDR3 has 15 amino acids. The CDR3 reads CARSNLVRRGDTQYF. For the CDR3, the DNA is TGTGCCAGAAGTAATCTTGTGCGGAGGGGAGATACGCAGTATTTT.

Only a few counts were recorded for this clone. The chain uses TRBV19 and TRBJ1-5; D remains unclear. This CDR3 spans 14 amino acids. The germline gives CDR1 LNHDA, CDR2 SQIVND (reference sequence). Trimming removed 6 bases from V and 5 bases from J, with 14 bases in between. In DNA form, the CDR3 reads TGTGCCAGTAGCATCTCGGGAGCCGATCAGCCCCAGCATTTT. Translation gives CASSISGADQPQHF.

This clone was seen a handful of times. The V and J genes are TRBV5-5 and TRBJ1-2; perhaps TRBD1 as D (5 bases). Germline V gives CDR1 SGHKS, CDR2 YYEKEE (reference sequence). This CDR3 contains 16 residues. V lost 4 bases, J lost 7 bases, and 23 bases lay in between. The CDR3, as DNA: TGTGCCAGCAGCCTGGTTTTAGTTTTAAGCAGGGCTGGCTACACCTTC. The encoded protein is CASSLVLVLSRAGYTF.

In DNA form, the CDR3 reads TGTGCCAGCAGCCGAGAGGGAGGAGGGGCTCCTCCAGATACGCAGTATTTT. As protein: CASSREGGGAPPDTQYF. The rearrangement joins TRBV4-2 to TRBJ2-3; possibly TRBD2 for D (6 bases). CDR1 and CDR2 from the germline V gene are LGHNA and YNFKEQ. CDR3 length equals 17 residues. The V and J ends lost 4 bases and 4 bases respectively, with 21 bases between them.

The genes are TRBV14 and TRBJ1-3, with 7 bases aligning to TRBD1. Germline V CDR1 and CDR2: SGHDN, FVKESK. This CDR3 has 15 residues. Losses at the gene ends were 4 bases for V and 2 bases for J; bases not matched to a gene: 5. The CDR3 region has the DNA TGTGCCAGCAGCCTGACAGGGTCAACTGGAAACACCATATATTTT. Its protein is CASSLTGSTGNTIYF.

This chain joins TRBV10-1 and TRBJ2-6; 7 nucleotides match TRBD1. CDR3 size: 19 residues. Trimming removed 7 bases from V and 0 bases from J; junction bases left unmatched: 15. Germline V CDR1 and CDR2: WNHNN, SYGVQD (reference sequence). The CDR3: CASTRQGTRGISGANVLTF. CDR3 in DNA: TGCGCCAGCACTCGACAGGGAACGAGGGGGATCTCTGGGGCCAACGTCCTGACTTTC.

The rearrangement links TRBV14 to TRBJ1-4, with unresolved D. The V end was cut by 6 bases, the J end by 7 bases, with 6 bases between. Germline V gene sequence: CDR1 SGHDN, CDR2 FVKESK. CDR3 length: 11 amino acids. CDR3 coding DNA: TGTGCCAGCAGTCATTCTGAAAAACTGTTTTTT. Protein sequence: CASSHSEKLFF.

This rearrangement joins TRBV9 to TRBJ2-7; TRBD2 is a possible D gene (5 bases). The CDR3 extends over 14 amino acids. Deletions cut 5 bases from V and 6 bases from J, with 18 bases between. CDR1 SGDLS and CDR2 YYNGEE come from the germline V gene. The CDR3: CASSAQDSFAEQYF. The CDR3 DNA sequence: TGTGCCAGCAGTGCCCAGGACTCCTTCGCCGAGCAGTACTTC.

Comment on this clone: Other DNA sequences in the same sample also yield this CDR3. This chain links TRBV19 with TRBJ1-3; D uncertain. The germline V and J ends were trimmed by 3 bases and 4 bases, with 4 bases remaining between them. Germline CDR1 LNHDA, CDR2 SQIVND (reference sequence). This CDR3 spans 12 amino acids. For the CDR3, the DNA is TGTGCCAGTAGTATTCTGGGAAACACCATATATTTT. Amino acids: CASSILGNTIYF. Filled out from reference TRBV19 and TRBJ1-3, the complete variable domain reads DGGITQSPKYLFRKEGQNVTLSCEQNLNHDAMYWYRQDPGQGLRLIYYSQIVNDFQKGDIAEGYSVSREKKESFPLTVTSAQKNPTAFYLCASSILGNTIYFGEGSWLTVV.

The gene calls are TRBV18 and TRBJ1-1; 7 bases map to TRBD1. The CDR3 totals 14 residues. Germline CDR1 is KGHSH and CDR2 is LQKENI. Trimming at V came to 5 bases and at J to 1 base, leaving 4 bases not matched to a gene. CDR3 residues: CASSMGQTNTEAFF. The CDR3 DNA sequence: TGTGCCAGCTCAATGGGACAGACGAACACTGAAGCTTTCTTT.

Remarks on this clone: At one of its ends the junction is not consistent with the germline gene, which may arise from a read error. The V call is TRBV27, the J call TRBJ2-3, with 9 bases matching TRBD2. Germline CDR1 is MNHEY and CDR2 is SMNVEV (reference sequence). The CDR3 has 13 amino acids. CDR3 loop: CASSLLSGLASNF. As DNA, the CDR3 is TGTGCCAGCAGTTTACTGTCGGGACTAGCTTCGAATTTT.

This clone turned up a few times. This chain connects TRBV9 to TRBJ2-3; 7 bases are shared with TRBD2. The CDR3 loop spans 15 amino acids. Germline V gives CDR1 SGDLS, CDR2 YYNGEE. After removal of 3 bases from V and 2 bases from J, the junction contained 6 bases not matched to a gene. CDR3 nucleotides: TGTGCCAGCAGCGCCCGGGGGGTCATCACAGATACGCAGTATTTT. Translating gives CASSARGVITDTQYF. Complete variable domain (other parts from reference TRBV9 and TRBJ2-3): DSGVTQTPKHLITATGQRVTLRCSPRSGDLSVYWYQQSLDQGLQFLIQYYNGEERAKGNILERFSAQQFPDLHSELNLSSLELGDSALYFCASSARGVITDTQYFGPGTRLTVL.